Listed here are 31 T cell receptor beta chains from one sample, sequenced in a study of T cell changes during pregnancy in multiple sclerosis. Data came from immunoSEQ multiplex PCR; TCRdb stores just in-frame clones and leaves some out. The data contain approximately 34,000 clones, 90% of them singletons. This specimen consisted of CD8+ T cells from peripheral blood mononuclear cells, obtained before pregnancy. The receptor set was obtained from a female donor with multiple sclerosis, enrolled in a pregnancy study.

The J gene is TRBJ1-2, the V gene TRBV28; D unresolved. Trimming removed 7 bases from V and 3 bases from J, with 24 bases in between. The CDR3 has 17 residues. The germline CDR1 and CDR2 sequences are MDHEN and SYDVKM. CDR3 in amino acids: CASTLPPLLRPDYGYTF. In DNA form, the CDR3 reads TGTGCCAGCACCCTCCCCCCTCTGTTGCGGCCCGACTATGGCTACACCTTC.

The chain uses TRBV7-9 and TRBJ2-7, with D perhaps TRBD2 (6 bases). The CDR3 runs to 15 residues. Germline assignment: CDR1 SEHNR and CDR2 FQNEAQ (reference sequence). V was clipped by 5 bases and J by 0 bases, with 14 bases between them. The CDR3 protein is CASSPWDGSSYEQYF. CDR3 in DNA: TGTGCCAGCAGCCCTTGGGACGGGAGCTCCTACGAGCAGTACTTC.

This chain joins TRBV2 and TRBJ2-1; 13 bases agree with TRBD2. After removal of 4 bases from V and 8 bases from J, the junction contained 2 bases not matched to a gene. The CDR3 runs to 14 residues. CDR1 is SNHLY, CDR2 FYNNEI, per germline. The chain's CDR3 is CASSGGLAGDEQFF. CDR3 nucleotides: TGTGCCAGCAGTGGCGGACTAGCGGGGGATGAGCAGTTCTTC.

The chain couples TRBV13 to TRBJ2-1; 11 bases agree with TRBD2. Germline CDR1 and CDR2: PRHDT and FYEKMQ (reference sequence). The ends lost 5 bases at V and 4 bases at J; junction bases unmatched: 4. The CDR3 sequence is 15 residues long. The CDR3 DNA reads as TGTGCCAGCAGCGATGGACTAGCGGGTTACAATGAGCAGTTCTTC. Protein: CASSDGLAGYNEQFF.

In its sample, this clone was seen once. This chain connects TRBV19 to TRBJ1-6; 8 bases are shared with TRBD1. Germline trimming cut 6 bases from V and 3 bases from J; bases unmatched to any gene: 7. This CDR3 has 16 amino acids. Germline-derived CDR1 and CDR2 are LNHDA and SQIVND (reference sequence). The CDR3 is CASRSTGTGYNSPLHF. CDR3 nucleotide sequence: TGTGCCAGTAGGAGTACCGGGACAGGCTATAATTCACCCCTCCACTTT.

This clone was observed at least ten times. The CDR3 spells CASSNGLAGGYYEQYF. CDR3 in DNA: TGTGCCAGCAGCAATGGACTAGCGGGGGGGTACTACGAGCAGTACTTC. The rearrangement joins TRBV7-8 to TRBJ2-7, with TRBD2 matching 15 bases. This CDR3 is built from 16 residues. Germline lookup yields CDR1 SGHVS and CDR2 FQNEAQ. The ends lost 5 bases at V and 3 bases at J; junction bases unmatched: 5.

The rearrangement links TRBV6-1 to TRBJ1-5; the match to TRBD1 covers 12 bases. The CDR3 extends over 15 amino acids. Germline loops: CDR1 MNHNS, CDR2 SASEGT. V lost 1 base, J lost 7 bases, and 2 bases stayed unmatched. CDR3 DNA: TGTGCCAGCAGTGAAGGGGGACAGGGGGCCCAGCCCCAGCATTTT. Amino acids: CASSEGGQGAQPQHF.

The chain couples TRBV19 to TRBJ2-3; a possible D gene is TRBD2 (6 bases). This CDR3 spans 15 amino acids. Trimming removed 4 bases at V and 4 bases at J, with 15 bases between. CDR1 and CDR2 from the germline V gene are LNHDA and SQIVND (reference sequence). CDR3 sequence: CASSTTAGGADTQYF. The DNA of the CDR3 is TGTGCCAGTAGTACCACCGCCGGGGGAGCAGATACGCAGTATTTT.

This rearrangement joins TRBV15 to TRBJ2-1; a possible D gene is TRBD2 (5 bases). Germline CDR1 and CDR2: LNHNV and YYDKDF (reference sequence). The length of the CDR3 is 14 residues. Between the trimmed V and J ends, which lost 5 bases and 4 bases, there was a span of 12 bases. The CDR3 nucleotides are TGTGCCACCAGCCACGGGATGGAGTACAATGAGCAGTTCTTC. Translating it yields CATSHGMEYNEQFF.

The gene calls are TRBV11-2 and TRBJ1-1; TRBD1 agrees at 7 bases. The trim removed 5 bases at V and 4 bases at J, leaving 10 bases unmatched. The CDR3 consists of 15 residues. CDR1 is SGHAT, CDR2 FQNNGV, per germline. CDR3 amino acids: CASSTQTGLATEAFF. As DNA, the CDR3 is TGTGCCAGCAGCACCCAGACAGGGTTGGCCACTGAAGCTTTCTTT. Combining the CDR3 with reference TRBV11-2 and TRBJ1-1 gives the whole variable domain EAGVAQSPRYKIIEKRQSVAFWCNPISGHATLYWYQQILGQGPKLLIQFQNNGVVDDSQLPKDRFSAERLKGVDSTLKIQPAKLEDSAVYLCASSTQTGLATEAFFGQGTRLTVV.

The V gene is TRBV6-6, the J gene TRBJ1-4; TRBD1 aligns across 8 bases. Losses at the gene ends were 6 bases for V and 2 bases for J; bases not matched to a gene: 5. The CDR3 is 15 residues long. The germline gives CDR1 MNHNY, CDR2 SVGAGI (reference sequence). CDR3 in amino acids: CASRRDRGTNEKLFF. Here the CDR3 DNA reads TGTGCCAGCAGACGTGACAGGGGCACTAATGAAAAACTGTTTTTT.

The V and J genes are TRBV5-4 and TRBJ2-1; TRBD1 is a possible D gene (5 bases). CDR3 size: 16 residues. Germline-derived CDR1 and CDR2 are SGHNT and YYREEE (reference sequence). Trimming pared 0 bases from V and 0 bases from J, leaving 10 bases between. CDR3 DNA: TGTGCCAGCAGCTTGGGGCGTGGGGCCTCCTACAATGAGCAGTTCTTC. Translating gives CASSLGRGASYNEQFF.

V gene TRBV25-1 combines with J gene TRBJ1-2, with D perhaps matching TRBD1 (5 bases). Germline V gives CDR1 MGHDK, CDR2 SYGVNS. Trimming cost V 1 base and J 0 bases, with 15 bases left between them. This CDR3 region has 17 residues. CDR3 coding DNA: TGTGCCAGCAGTGAATCCGGGGGTGGGACCCCTAACTATGGCTACACCTTC. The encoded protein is CASSESGGGTPNYGYTF.

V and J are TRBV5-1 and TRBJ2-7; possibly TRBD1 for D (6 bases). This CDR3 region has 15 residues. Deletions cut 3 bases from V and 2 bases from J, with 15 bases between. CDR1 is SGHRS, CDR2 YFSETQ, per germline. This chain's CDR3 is CASSWGHGGPYEQYF. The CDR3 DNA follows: TGCGCCAGCAGCTGGGGACATGGAGGACCCTACGAGCAGTACTTC.

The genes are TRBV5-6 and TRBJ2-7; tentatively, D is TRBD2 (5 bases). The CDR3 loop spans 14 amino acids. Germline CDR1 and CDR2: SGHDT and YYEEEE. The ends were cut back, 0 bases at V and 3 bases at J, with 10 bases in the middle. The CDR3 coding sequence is TGTGCCAGCAGCTTGGTGACGGGGAGCTACGAGCAGTACTTC. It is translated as CASSLVTGSYEQYF.

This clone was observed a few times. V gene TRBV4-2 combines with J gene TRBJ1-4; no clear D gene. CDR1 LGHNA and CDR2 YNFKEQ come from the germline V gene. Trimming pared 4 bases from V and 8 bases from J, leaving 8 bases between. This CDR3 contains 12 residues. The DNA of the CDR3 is TGTGCCAGCAGCCCCCTCGGGGAAAAACTGTTTTTT. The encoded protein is CASSPLGEKLFF.

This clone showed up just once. CDR3 nucleotide sequence: TGTGCCAGCAGTCACTCGGACAGACCGAACACCGGGGAGCTGTTTTTT. Protein: CASSHSDRPNTGELFF. The gene calls are TRBV2 and TRBJ2-2, with D tentatively TRBD1 (6 bases). CDR1 SNHLY and CDR2 FYNNEI come from the germline V gene. Trimming cost V 5 bases and J 0 bases, with 13 bases left between them. The length of the CDR3 is 16 residues.

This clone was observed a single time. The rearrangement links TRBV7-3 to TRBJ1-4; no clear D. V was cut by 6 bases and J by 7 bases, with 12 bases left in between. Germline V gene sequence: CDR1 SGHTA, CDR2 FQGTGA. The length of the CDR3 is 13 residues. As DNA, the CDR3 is TGTGCCAGCAGGCTTCAGAGGTCTGAAAAACTGTTTTTT. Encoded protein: CASRLQRSEKLFF.

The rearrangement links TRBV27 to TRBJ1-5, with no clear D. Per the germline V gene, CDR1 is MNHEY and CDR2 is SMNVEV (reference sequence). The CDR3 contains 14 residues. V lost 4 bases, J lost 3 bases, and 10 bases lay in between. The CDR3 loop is CASSSTGDNQPQHF. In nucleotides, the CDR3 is TGTGCCAGCAGTTCCACCGGGGACAATCAGCCCCAGCATTTT.

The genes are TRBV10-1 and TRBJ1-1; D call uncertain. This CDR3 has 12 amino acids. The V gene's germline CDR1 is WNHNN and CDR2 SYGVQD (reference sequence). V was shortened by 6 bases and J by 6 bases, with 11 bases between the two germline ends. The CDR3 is CASSVGSAEAFF. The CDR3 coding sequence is TGCGCCAGCAGCGTGGGCTCCGCTGAAGCTTTCTTT.

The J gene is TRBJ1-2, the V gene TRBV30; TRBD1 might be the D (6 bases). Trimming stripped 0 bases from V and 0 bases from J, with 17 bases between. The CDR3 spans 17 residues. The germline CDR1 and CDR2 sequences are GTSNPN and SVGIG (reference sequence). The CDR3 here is CAWSVPDRGLPNYGYTF. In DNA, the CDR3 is TGTGCCTGGAGTGTACCGGACAGAGGTCTCCCTAACTATGGCTACACCTTC.

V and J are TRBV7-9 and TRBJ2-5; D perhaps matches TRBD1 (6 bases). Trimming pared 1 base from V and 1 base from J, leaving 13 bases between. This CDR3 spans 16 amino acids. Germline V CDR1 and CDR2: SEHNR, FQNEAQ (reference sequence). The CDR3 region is CASSLVARTAQETQYF. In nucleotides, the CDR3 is TGTGCCAGCAGCTTAGTTGCTAGGACAGCCCAAGAGACCCAGTACTTC.

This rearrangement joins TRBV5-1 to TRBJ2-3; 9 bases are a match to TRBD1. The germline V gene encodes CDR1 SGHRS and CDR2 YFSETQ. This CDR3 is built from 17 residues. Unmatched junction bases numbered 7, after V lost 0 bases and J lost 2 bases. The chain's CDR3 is CASSLVPTGGLTDTQYF. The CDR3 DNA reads TGCGCCAGCAGCTTGGTTCCGACAGGGGGGCTCACAGATACGCAGTATTTT.

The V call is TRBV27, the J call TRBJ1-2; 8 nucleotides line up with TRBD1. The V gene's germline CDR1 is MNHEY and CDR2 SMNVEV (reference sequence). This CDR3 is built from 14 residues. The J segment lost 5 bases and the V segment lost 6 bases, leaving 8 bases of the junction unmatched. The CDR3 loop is CASRSGTGLYGYTF. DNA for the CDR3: TGTGCCAGCAGATCCGGGACAGGCCTATATGGCTACACCTTC.

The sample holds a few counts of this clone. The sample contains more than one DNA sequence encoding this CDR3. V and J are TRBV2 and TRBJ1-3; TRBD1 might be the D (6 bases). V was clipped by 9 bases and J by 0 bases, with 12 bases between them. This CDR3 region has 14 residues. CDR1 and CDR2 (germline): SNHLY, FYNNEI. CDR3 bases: TGTGCCAGGTCGACAGGAGACTCTGGAAACACCATATATTTT. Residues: CARSTGDSGNTIYF.

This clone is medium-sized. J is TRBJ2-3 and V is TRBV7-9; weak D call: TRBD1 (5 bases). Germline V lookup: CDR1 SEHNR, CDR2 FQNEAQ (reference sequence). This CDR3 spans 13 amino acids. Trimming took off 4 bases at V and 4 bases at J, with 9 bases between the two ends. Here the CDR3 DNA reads TGTGCCAGCAGCTCAGGGTATGCAGATACGCAGTATTTT. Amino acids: CASSSGYADTQYF.

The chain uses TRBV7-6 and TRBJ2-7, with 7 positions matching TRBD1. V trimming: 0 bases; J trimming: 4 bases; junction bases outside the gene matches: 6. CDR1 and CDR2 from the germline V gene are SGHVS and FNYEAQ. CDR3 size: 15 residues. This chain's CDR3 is CASSLAARGYYEQYF. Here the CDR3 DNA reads TGTGCCAGCAGCTTAGCGGCCAGGGGGTATTACGAGCAGTACTTC.

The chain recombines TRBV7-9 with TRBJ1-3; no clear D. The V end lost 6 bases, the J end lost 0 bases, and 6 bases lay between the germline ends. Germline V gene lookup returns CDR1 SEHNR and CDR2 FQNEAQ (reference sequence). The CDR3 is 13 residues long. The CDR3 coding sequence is TGTGCCAGCAGGGAGACCTCTGGAAACACCATATATTTT. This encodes CASRETSGNTIYF.

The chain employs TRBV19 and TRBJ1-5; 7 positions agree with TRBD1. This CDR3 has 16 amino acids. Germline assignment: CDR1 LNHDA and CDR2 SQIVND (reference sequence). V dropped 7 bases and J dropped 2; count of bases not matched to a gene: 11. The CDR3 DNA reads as TGTGCCAGTACATCTAGACAGGGCTTCGGCAATCAGCCCCAGCATTTT. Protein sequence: CASTSRQGFGNQPQHF.

This CDR3 is CASSPRVPKNTEAFF. The CDR3 region has the DNA TGTGCCAGCAGTCCCAGGGTACCGAAGAACACTGAAGCTTTCTTT. V and J are TRBV27 and TRBJ1-1; possibly TRBD1 for D (5 bases). From germline, CDR1 is MNHEY and CDR2 SMNVEV (reference sequence). The CDR3 contains 15 residues. V lost 5 bases, J lost 1 base, and 14 bases lay in between.

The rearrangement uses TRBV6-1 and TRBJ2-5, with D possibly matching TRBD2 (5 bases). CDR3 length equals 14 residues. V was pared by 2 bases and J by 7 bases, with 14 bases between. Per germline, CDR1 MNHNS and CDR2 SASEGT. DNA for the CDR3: TGTGCCAGCAGTGAAAGTTTTGAAGGAGGGACCCAGTACTTC. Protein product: CASSESFEGGTQYF.